These 18 T cell receptor beta chains share one sample of origin, sequenced in a study of blood T cell repertoires in COVID-19. Profiling relied on immunoSEQ multiplex PCR, and the TCRdb table lists in-frame clones only, not all of them. The sample has about 280,000 clones; 86% are singletons. Specimen: peripheral blood. These TCRs come from a man between 35 and 55 years old with active or convalescent COVID-19.

The CDR3 sequence: CASSQVLGVGELFF. The CDR3 bases are TGTGCCAGCAGCCAAGTTCTCGGAGTCGGGGAGCTGTTTTTT. This sequence joins TRBV14 and TRBJ2-2; D is undetermined. Germline V gene data show CDR1 as SGHDN and CDR2 as FVKESK. The CDR3 loop spans 14 amino acids. V gave up 1 base and J gave up 7 bases, with 10 bases separating them.

J is TRBJ2-7 and V is TRBV6-5; TRBD1 matches at 7 bases. This CDR3 region has 13 residues. Trimming cost V 10 bases and J 2 bases; bases outside gene matches: 8. Germline assignment: CDR1 MNHEY and CDR2 SVGAGI. In nucleotides, the CDR3 is TGTGCCACCAGGGCAGGGGGAGCCTACGAGCAGTACTTC. As protein: CATRAGGAYEQYF.

The V gene is TRBV23-1, the J gene TRBJ1-1; 7 bases map to TRBD1. TRBV23-1 is marked as an open reading frame, function uncertain. The length of the CDR3 is 17 residues. The trim removed 0 bases at V and 0 bases at J, leaving 7 bases unmatched. CDR3 DNA: TGCGCCAGCAGTCAATCGCGAGACAGGGAAATGAACACTGAAGCTTTCTTT. This gives the protein CASSQSRDREMNTEAFF.

This clone was seen just once. The CDR3 DNA reads TGTGCCAGCAGCGGACCTGAGGAGCGGGGCTACGAGCAGTACTTC. Its protein is CASSGPEERGYEQYF. The chain couples TRBV9 to TRBJ2-7, with 7 bases aligning to TRBD2. Germline V gene sequence: CDR1 SGDLS, CDR2 YYNGEE. V lost 3 bases and J lost 3; bases outside the gene matches: 9. The CDR3 is 15 residues long. The variable domain in full, completed from reference TRBV9 and TRBJ2-7, reads DSGVTQTPKHLITATGQRVTLRCSPRSGDLSVYWYQQSLDQGLQFLIQYYNGEERAKGNILERFSAQQFPDLHSELNLSSLELGDSALYFCASSGPEERGYEQYFGPGTRLTVT.

The rearrangement links TRBV28 to TRBJ2-5; D is perhaps TRBD2 (6 bases). CDR3 length: 13 amino acids. Per the germline V gene, CDR1 is MDHEN and CDR2 is SYDVKM. V was shortened by 11 bases and J by 4 bases, with 17 bases between the two germline ends. CDR3 residues: CAGRGGARETQYF. The CDR3, as DNA: TGTGCCGGAAGAGGAGGGGCTCGAGAGACCCAGTACTTC.

The rearrangement joins TRBV12-5 to TRBJ1-1; D call uncertain. The CDR3 contains 17 residues. V was pared by 0 bases and J by 3 bases, with 17 bases between. Germline CDR1 is LGHNT and CDR2 is FRNRAP. CDR3 coding DNA: TGTGCTAGTGGTTTGGTCCCGCCGGGTCAGAGGGACACTGAAGCTTTCTTT. Amino acid sequence: CASGLVPPGQRDTEAFF.

This clone was observed a single time. In DNA form, the CDR3 reads TGCGCCAGCAGCCAAGATCCGACAGGGGGGGAAAAACTGTTTTTT. Translation: CASSQDPTGGEKLFF. V and J are TRBV4-1 and TRBJ1-4, with 9 bases that match TRBD1. Losses at the gene ends were 0 bases for V and 8 bases for J; bases not matched to a gene: 4. The length of the CDR3 is 15 residues. Germline V gene data show CDR1 as MGHRA and CDR2 as YSYEKL.

This clone has only a few counts. The chain couples TRBV18 to TRBJ2-7; D possibly corresponds to TRBD1 (6 bases). This CDR3 comprises 15 residues. The V gene lost 3 bases and the J gene lost 0 bases, with 12 bases spanning the gap. Germline CDR1 and CDR2: KGHSH and LQKENI. CDR3 region: CASSPSTDSSYEQYF. The CDR3 DNA reads as TGTGCCAGCTCACCCTCTACGGACAGCTCCTACGAGCAGTACTTC. Complete variable domain (other parts from reference TRBV18 and TRBJ2-7): NAGVMQNPRHLVRRRGQEARLRCSPMKGHSHVYWYRQLPEEGLKFMVYLQKENIIDESGMPKERFSAEFPKEGPSILRIQQVVRGDSAAYFCASSPSTDSSYEQYFGPGTRLTVT.

The chain links TRBV5-1 to TRBJ2-5; no clear D gene. This CDR3 region has 13 residues. The V and J ends lost 0 bases and 1 base respectively, with 4 bases between them. Germline CDR1 reads SGHRS; CDR2 reads YFSETQ. The CDR3 bases are TGCGCCAGCAGCTTGGTGCGCCAAGAGACCCAGTACTTC. Its protein product is CASSLVRQETQYF.

This chain joins TRBV3-1 (or the pseudogene TRBV3-2) and TRBJ2-1; tentatively, D is TRBD2 (5 bases). Per germline, CDR1 LGHDT and CDR2 YNNKEL (reference sequence). CDR3 length equals 15 residues. V was clipped by 2 bases and J by 7 bases, with 15 bases between them. The DNA for the CDR3 is TGTGCCAGCAGCCAAACATTGATAGCGAGAAATGAGCAGTTCTTC. Residues: CASSQTLIARNEQFF.

The chain carries TRBV9 and TRBJ2-5; 7 positions match TRBD2. Germline CDR1 SGDLS, CDR2 YYNGEE. This CDR3 has 15 amino acids. V lost 2 bases and J lost 1; bases outside the gene matches: 5. The CDR3 DNA follows: TGTGCCAGCAGCGTGGGAGGGGCCCTCCAAGAGACCCAGTACTTC. The encoded protein is CASSVGGALQETQYF. Filled out from reference TRBV9 and TRBJ2-5, the complete variable domain reads DSGVTQTPKHLITATGQRVTLRCSPRSGDLSVYWYQQSLDQGLQFLIQYYNGEERAKGNILERFSAQQFPDLHSELNLSSLELGDSALYFCASSVGGALQETQYFGPGTRLLVL.

This clone was counted a few times. The rearrangement links TRBV4-1 to TRBJ1-2; unclear D gene. The germline CDR1 and CDR2 sequences are MGHRA and YSYEKL. The ends were cut back, 4 bases at V and 3 bases at J, with 15 bases in the middle. The CDR3 spans 15 residues. This CDR3 reads CASSPTGGNHYGYTF. In nucleotides, the CDR3 is TGCGCCAGCAGCCCGACTGGAGGGAATCACTATGGCTACACCTTC.

This clone was detected a few times. The CDR3 DNA follows: TGCAGCGTTGAAAAGGACAGTTCCGGCTACACCTTC. It specifies CSVEKDSSGYTF. The chain carries TRBV29-1 and TRBJ1-2; possibly TRBD1 for D (6 bases). Germline CDR1 is SQVTM and CDR2 is ANQGSEA. V lost 2 bases to trimming and J lost 8 bases, with 12 bases between them. The CDR3 length is 12 residues.

The chain couples TRBV7-8 to TRBJ2-7; no clear D gene. V was trimmed by 2 bases and J by 1 base, leaving 12 bases between them. The germline V gene encodes CDR1 SGHVS and CDR2 FQNEAQ. This CDR3 region has 15 residues. DNA of the CDR3: TGTGCCAGCAGCTTAAGTCGCGGCGTATCCTACGAGCAGTACTTC. Its protein product is CASSLSRGVSYEQYF.

The chain carries TRBV7-9 and TRBJ1-1; 7 nucleotides align to TRBD1. The CDR3 loop spans 15 amino acids. V lost 4 bases to trimming and J lost 3 bases; unmatched junction nucleotides: 8. Germline V lookup: CDR1 SEHNR, CDR2 FQNEAQ (reference sequence). CDR3 amino acids: CASSSTTGVDTEAFF. As DNA, the CDR3 is TGTGCCAGCAGCTCCACAACAGGGGTAGACACTGAAGCTTTCTTT.

This chain joins TRBV6-5 and TRBJ1-3; D is uncertain. This CDR3 is 15 amino acids long. CDR1 and CDR2 (germline): MNHEY, SVGAGI. V lost 5 bases and J 2 bases, leaving 13 bases between the germline ends. The CDR3 loop reads CASSTDEGAGNTIYF. CDR3 sequence (DNA): TGTGCCAGCAGTACCGATGAGGGAGCTGGAAACACCATATATTTT.

J is TRBJ2-3 and V is TRBV19; 11 bases line up with TRBD2. The CDR3 is 15 amino acids. CDR1 is LNHDA, CDR2 SQIVND, per germline (reference sequence). With V trimmed by 4 bases and J by 2 bases, 2 bases remained unmatched. Written as DNA, the CDR3 is TGTGCCAGTAGTAAACTAGCGGGGGTCACAGATACGCAGTATTTT. As protein: CASSKLAGVTDTQYF. The full variable domain, completed using reference TRBV19 and TRBJ2-3, is DGGITQSPKYLFRKEGQNVTLSCEQNLNHDAMYWYRQDPGQGLRLIYYSQIVNDFQKGDIAEGYSVSREKKESFPLTVTSAQKNPTAFYLCASSKLAGVTDTQYFGPGTRLTVL.

This rearrangement joins TRBV25-1 to TRBJ2-2, with unresolved D. Germline V lookup: CDR1 MGHDK, CDR2 SYGVNS. There are 16 residues in the CDR3. Deletions cut 1 base from V and 5 bases from J, with 14 bases between. The CDR3 protein is CASSESGVSRTGELFF. The CDR3 DNA reads TGTGCCAGCAGTGAATCCGGAGTCTCTCGGACCGGGGAGCTGTTTTTT.